Presented here are 24 T cell receptor beta chains from one specimen sequenced in a study of shared clonotypes between healthy human individuals. The method was immunoSEQ multiplex PCR; TCRdb's version includes in-frame clones alone and lacks a portion of them. The table includes some 2,500,000 clones, around 90% detected once. The material sequenced was naive CD4+ T cells from PBMCs. Documented subset: CD45RA+ positively selected. Source of these receptors: a man between 18 and 29 years old in good health. Some clones in this sample may be carry-over from other donors' samples.

The V and J genes are TRBV6-1 and TRBJ2-3; possible D gene TRBD1, 7 bases. Per the germline V gene, CDR1 is MNHNS and CDR2 is SASEGT. The V end lost 2 bases, the J end lost 6 bases, and 15 bases lay between the germline ends. The CDR3 runs 15 residues. CDR3 sequence (DNA): TGTGCCAGCAGTGAACAGTCAGGGGGGATGGATACGCAGTATTTT. Encoded protein: CASSEQSGGMDTQYF.

V usage is TRBV15 and J usage is TRBJ2-3, with TRBD1 identical over 9 bases. After removal of 5 bases from V and 1 base from J, the junction contained 4 bases not matched to a gene. CDR1 and CDR2 from the germline V gene are LNHNV and YYDKDF (reference sequence). CDR3 length: 15 amino acids. The CDR3 DNA follows: TGTGCCACCAGCCCGCGGGACAGGGGCACAGATACGCAGTATTTT. Its translation is CATSPRDRGTDTQYF.

The V gene is TRBV6-4, the J gene TRBJ1-1; unclear D gene. The CDR3 is 13 residues long. CDR1 and CDR2 (germline): MRHNA, SNTAGT. Trimming took off 6 bases at V and 1 base at J, with 9 bases between the two ends. The CDR3 here is CASREWENTEAFF. The DNA for the CDR3 is TGTGCCAGCAGGGAGTGGGAGAACACTGAAGCTTTCTTT.

The V gene is TRBV6-1, the J gene TRBJ2-3; 9 bases align to TRBD2. The V gene end was trimmed by 3 bases and the J gene end by 7 bases; junction bases not matched to a gene: 14. Germline CDR1 MNHNS, CDR2 SASEGT. The CDR3 runs to 17 residues. The CDR3 bases are TGTGCCAGCAGTGATTTTGCGGGAGGGACTTTTTGGAATACGCAGTATTTT. This sequence encodes CASSDFAGGTFWNTQYF.

About this clone itself: This sample also contains other DNA sequences that code for the same CDR3. The CDR3 region has the DNA TGTGCCAGTAGGACAGGGCCTTCCTACGAGCAGTACTTC. Encoded protein: CASRTGPSYEQYF. The chain employs TRBV28 and TRBJ2-7, with 8 bases matching TRBD1. Germline assignment: CDR1 MDHEN and CDR2 SYDVKM. Germline trimming cut 9 bases from V and 1 base from J; bases unmatched to any gene: 5. The CDR3 length is 13 residues.

The CDR3 DNA sequence: TGCGCCAGCAGCCAGGACGGTTATAGCAATCAGCCCCAGCATTTT. Translating it yields CASSQDGYSNQPQHF. The J gene is TRBJ1-5, the V gene TRBV5-1; unclear D gene. Trimming cost V 4 bases and J 0 bases, with 11 bases left between them. The CDR3 extends over 15 amino acids. CDR1 is SGHRS, CDR2 YFSETQ, per germline.

The gene calls are TRBV5-6 and TRBJ2-1; 9 positions match TRBD1. From germline, CDR1 is SGHDT and CDR2 YYEEEE. The CDR3 contains 16 residues. With 4 bases clipped from V and 7 bases from J, the junction kept 12 bases outside the gene matches. CDR3 region: CASSQFGTGKRNEQFF. CDR3 DNA: TGTGCCAGCAGCCAGTTCGGGACAGGGAAAAGAAATGAGCAGTTCTTC. The complete variable domain, with remaining parts taken from reference TRBV5-6 and TRBJ2-1, reads DAGVTQSPTHLIKTRGQQVTLRCSPKSGHDTVSWYQQALGQGPQFIFQYYEEEERQRGNFPDRFSGHQFPNYSSELNVNALLLGDSALYLCASSQFGTGKRNEQFFGPGTRLTVL.

CDR3 protein: CAWTPGLSTDTQYF. CDR3 nucleotides: TGTGCCTGGACCCCGGGGCTTAGCACAGATACGCAGTATTTT. The chain employs TRBV30 and TRBJ2-3; D is possibly TRBD1 or TRBD2 (5 bases each). Trimming pared 4 bases from V and 0 bases from J, leaving 11 bases between. Germline lookup yields CDR1 GTSNPN and CDR2 SVGIG (reference sequence). The CDR3 extends over 14 amino acids.

About this clone: Other nucleotide sequences in the sample specify the same CDR3. The chain recombines TRBV18 with TRBJ1-5; D not resolved. CDR3 length: 12 residues. V lost 0 bases and J 7 bases, leaving 4 bases between the germline ends. The germline CDR1 and CDR2 sequences are KGHSH and LQKENI. For the CDR3, the DNA is TGTGCCAGCTCACCACCAGGCCAGCCCCAGCATTTT. It specifies CASSPPGQPQHF.

The chain is built from TRBV9 and TRBJ1-5; 8 bases agree with TRBD1. This CDR3 contains 15 residues. Unmatched junction bases numbered 13, after V lost 5 bases and J lost 9 bases. Germline lookup yields CDR1 SGDLS and CDR2 YYNGEE. CDR3 amino acids: CASSAEGQAYTPQHF. DNA for the CDR3: TGTGCCAGCAGTGCAGAGGGACAGGCGTATACGCCCCAGCATTTT.

The J gene is TRBJ1-5, the V gene TRBV14; tentative D call: TRBD1 (6 bases). The CDR3 is 15 amino acids. Germline-derived CDR1 and CDR2 are SGHDN and FVKESK. The V gene lost 0 bases and the J gene lost 3 bases, with 9 bases spanning the gap. The CDR3 here is CASSQEGAPNQPQHF. CDR3 DNA sequence: TGTGCCAGCAGCCAAGAGGGGGCTCCCAATCAGCCCCAGCATTTT.

Remarks on this clone: Other nucleotide sequences in the sample specify the same CDR3. The V gene is TRBV5-1, the J gene TRBJ2-3, with D perhaps being TRBD1 or TRBD2 (5 bases each). The ends were cut back, 0 bases at V and 6 bases at J, with 11 bases in the middle. Germline loops: CDR1 SGHRS, CDR2 YFSETQ. The CDR3 consists of 14 residues. The DNA of the CDR3 is TGCGCCAGCAGCTTGGGGACAAGAGGGGATACGCAGTATTTT. Translated, it gives CASSLGTRGDTQYF.

The chain recombines TRBV13 with TRBJ2-1; D unclear. Germline CDR1 PRHDT, CDR2 FYEKMQ (reference sequence). Trimming removed 5 bases at V and 3 bases at J, with 11 bases between. The CDR3 is 14 residues long. The CDR3 sequence: CASSSTKFYNEQFF. As DNA, the CDR3 is TGTGCCAGCAGCAGCACGAAGTTCTACAATGAGCAGTTCTTC. The full variable domain, completed using reference TRBV13 and TRBJ2-1, is AAGVIQSPRHLIKEKRETATLKCYPIPRHDTVYWYQQGPGQDPQFLISFYEKMQSDKGSIPDRFSAQQFSDYHSELNMSSLELGDSALYFCASSSTKFYNEQFFGPGTRLTVL.

This clone was found a few times. This rearrangement joins TRBV9 to TRBJ1-5; 12 nucleotides agree with TRBD1. The CDR3 sequence is 15 residues long. J was trimmed by 7 bases and V by 3 bases; bases with no gene match: 5. Germline CDR1 is SGDLS and CDR2 is YYNGEE. The chain's CDR3 is CASSAGTGGRQPQHF. The DNA of the CDR3 is TGTGCCAGCAGCGCGGGGACAGGGGGCAGACAGCCCCAGCATTTT.

This clone was seen just once. V gene TRBV7-2 combines with J gene TRBJ1-2; no clear D gene. Germline V gene lookup returns CDR1 SGHTA and CDR2 FQGNSA. The CDR3 consists of 13 residues. With 3 bases removed from V and 4 bases from J, the gap between germline ends came to 9 bases. The CDR3 nucleotides are TGTGCCAGCAGCTTTGGCACAACCTATGGCTACACCTTC. Translation: CASSFGTTYGYTF.

The chain recombines TRBV29-1 with TRBJ2-3; D might be TRBD2 (5 bases). Between the trimmed V and J ends, which lost 6 bases and 0 bases, there was a span of 16 bases. Germline CDR1 SQVTM, CDR2 ANQGSEA. This CDR3 comprises 15 residues. CDR3 loop: CSVEDGSASTDTQYF. The CDR3 bases are TGCAGCGTGGAGGACGGATCGGCTAGCACAGATACGCAGTATTTT.

This chain links TRBV5-6 with TRBJ2-3; 9 bases fit TRBD1. CDR1 and CDR2 (germline): SGHDT, YYEEEE. V lost 4 bases and J lost 4; bases outside the gene matches: 10. The CDR3 length is 16 residues. CDR3 nucleotides: TGTGCCAGCAGCACCGGGACAGGGATGGAAGCAGATACGCAGTATTTT. Protein sequence: CASSTGTGMEADTQYF.

This sequence joins TRBV5-5 and TRBJ2-5; TRBD1 might be the D (6 bases). Trimming removed 4 bases from V and 2 bases from J, with 15 bases in between. This CDR3 comprises 15 residues. Germline assignment: CDR1 SGHKS and CDR2 YYEKEE (reference sequence). CDR3 region: CASSPTGILQETQYF. Here the CDR3 DNA reads TGTGCCAGCAGCCCAACAGGGATACTACAAGAGACCCAGTACTTC.

V is TRBV4-3 and J is TRBJ2-5; no definite D call. Per germline, CDR1 LGHNA and CDR2 YSLEER. The ends were cut back, 0 bases at V and 4 bases at J, with 9 bases in the middle. The CDR3 consists of 14 residues. This CDR3 reads CASSQDALAETQYF. Written as DNA, the CDR3 is TGCGCCAGCAGCCAAGATGCTTTAGCAGAGACCCAGTACTTC.

The rearrangement joins TRBV7-2 to TRBJ2-2; no definite D call. V dropped 2 bases and J dropped 0 bases, with 10 bases sitting between them. The germline CDR1 and CDR2 sequences are SGHTA and FQGNSA. The CDR3 is made up of 16 amino acids. CDR3 amino acids: CASSLRRVPNTGELFF. The DNA for the CDR3 is TGTGCCAGCAGCTTACGACGGGTACCGAACACCGGGGAGCTGTTTTTT.

In regard to this clone: Additional DNA sequences in this sample encode the identical CDR3. The chain recombines TRBV18 with TRBJ2-7; TRBD2 is a possible D gene (5 bases). Germline-derived CDR1 and CDR2 are KGHSH and LQKENI. This CDR3 region has 14 residues. With 3 bases removed from V and 1 base from J, the gap between germline ends came to 10 bases. CDR3 sequence (DNA): TGTGCCAGCTCACCGACAACGGGGTCCTACGAGCAGTACTTC. It translates to CASSPTTGSYEQYF.

The chain combines TRBV2 with TRBJ2-2; TRBD1 matches 9 bases. The length of the CDR3 is 18 residues. With 7 bases clipped from V and 6 bases from J, the junction kept 18 bases outside the gene matches. Germline CDR1 is SNHLY and CDR2 is FYNNEI. CDR3 in DNA: TGTGCCAGCAAAGAGGCCAGTGGGCGACAGGGGGGCTCCGGGGAGCTGTTTTTT. Translating it yields CASKEASGRQGGSGELFF.

V usage is TRBV5-1 and J usage is TRBJ2-1, with D perhaps given as TRBD1 or TRBD2 (5 bases each). This CDR3 has 14 amino acids. Trimming removed 4 bases from V and 7 bases from J, with 15 bases in between. Germline V lookup: CDR1 SGHRS, CDR2 YFSETQ. The CDR3 region has the DNA TGCGCCAGCAGCGGGGCTAGCAGTGGGAATGAGCAGTTCTTC. Translation gives CASSGASSGNEQFF.

The rearrangement links TRBV7-9 to TRBJ2-1, with D maybe TRBD2 (6 bases). V shed 1 base and J shed 8 bases, with 12 bases lying between them. Germline values: CDR1 SEHNR, CDR2 FQNEAQ (reference sequence). The CDR3 length is 14 residues. DNA of the CDR3: TGTGCCAGCAGCTTAGGACCGGGGGTATATGAGCAGTTCTTC. Translation gives CASSLGPGVYEQFF.